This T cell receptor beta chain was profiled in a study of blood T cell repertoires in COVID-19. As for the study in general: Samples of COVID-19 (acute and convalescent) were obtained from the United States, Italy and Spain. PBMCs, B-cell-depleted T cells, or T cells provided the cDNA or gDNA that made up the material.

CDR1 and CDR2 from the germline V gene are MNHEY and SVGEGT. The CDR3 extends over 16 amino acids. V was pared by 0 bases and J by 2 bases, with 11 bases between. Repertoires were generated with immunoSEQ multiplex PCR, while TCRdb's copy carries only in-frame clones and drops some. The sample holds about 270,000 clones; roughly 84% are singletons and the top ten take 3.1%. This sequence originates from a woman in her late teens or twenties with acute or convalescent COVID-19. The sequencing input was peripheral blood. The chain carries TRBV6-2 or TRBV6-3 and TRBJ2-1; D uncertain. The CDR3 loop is CASSYSSEIPYNEQFF. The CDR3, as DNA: TGTGCCAGCAGTTACTCGTCTGAGATCCCCTACAATGAGCAGTTCTTC.